The clone carrying this TCR beta chain was detected a few times. This CDR3 spans 14 amino acids. Trimming at V came to 7 bases and at J to 8 bases, leaving 10 bases not matched to a gene. From germline, CDR1 is LNHDA and CDR2 SQIVND (reference sequence). The sample belongs to a study of response to subunit inactivated influenza vaccine. In TCRdb, the RT-PCR reads were re-called with MiXCR into one record per CDR3 protein. Of 300,000 to 350,000 distinct CDR3 sequences detected, around a fifth appear once; the ten largest clones hold about 9.4%. The chain joins TRBV19 to TRBJ1-1; TRBD1 matches at 10 bases. The sample was PBMCs from blood, taken less than 22 months after vaccination. This TCR derives from a man between 50 and 69 years old who received an inactivated influenza vaccine. The CDR3 region is CASKPGQGSLEAFF. The CDR3 DNA reads TGTGCCAGTAAGCCGGGACAGGGGTCGCTCGAAGCTTTCTTT.